This paragraph covers one T cell receptor beta chain sequence. Its antigen is undetermined. Single viable CD3+CD4+CD8-CD45RO+ cells were sorted as the memory CD4+ T cells. Donors' CMV status reflects serum IgG against pp150, pp28, p38, p52. The entry originates in a study of memory CD4+ T cells and cytomegalovirus serostatus. Study-wide background: This sample comes from healthy Belgian adults, under 10 CMV seropositive, approximately 25 seronegative. Points from the study as a whole: Suggested: most of the CMV-linked TCR signature lies in CD4+ memory cells.

Original data processing: Out-of-frame sequences were removed, leaving roughly 2,200,000 distinct TCRbeta sequences. Repertoires were generated with immunoSEQ multiplex PCR, while TCRdb's copy carries only in-frame clones and drops some. V, J and clone size are those of that table, while D and trimming were read from the DNA. The sample has 65,000 to 95,000 clones, 65% to 85% seen once. Looked up from germline, CDR1 is MGHDK and CDR2 is SYGVNS. J gave up 6 bases and V 6 bases, and 6 bases lay outside the gene matches. CDR3 length: 13 amino acids. The receptor comes from an adult in good health and CMV-seronegative. The rearrangement joins TRBV25-1 to TRBJ1-2, with 8 bases that match TRBD1. The specimen was memory CD4+ T cells from blood. CDR3 in amino acids: CASSQGAYDGYTF. The DNA of the CDR3 is TGTGCCAGCAGCCAGGGGGCGTACGATGGCTACACCTTC.